This TCR beta chain was recorded in a study of blood T cell repertoires in COVID-19. In its sample, this clone was seen a few times. The method was immunoSEQ multiplex PCR; TCRdb's version includes in-frame clones alone and lacks a portion of them. The table includes some 6,100 clones, around 91% detected once. Germline values: CDR1 MRHNA, CDR2 SNTAGT. There are 15 residues in the CDR3. After removal of 5 bases from V and 3 bases from J, the junction contained 4 bases not matched to a gene. The V gene is TRBV6-4, the J gene TRBJ2-3; TRBD2 agrees at 11 bases. Material: peripheral blood. The source is a human donor in a cohort sampled during active COVID-19. The CDR3: CASSLLAGGTDTQYF. CDR3 coding DNA: TGTGCCAGCAGTCTCCTAGCGGGAGGTACAGATACGCAGTATTTT.